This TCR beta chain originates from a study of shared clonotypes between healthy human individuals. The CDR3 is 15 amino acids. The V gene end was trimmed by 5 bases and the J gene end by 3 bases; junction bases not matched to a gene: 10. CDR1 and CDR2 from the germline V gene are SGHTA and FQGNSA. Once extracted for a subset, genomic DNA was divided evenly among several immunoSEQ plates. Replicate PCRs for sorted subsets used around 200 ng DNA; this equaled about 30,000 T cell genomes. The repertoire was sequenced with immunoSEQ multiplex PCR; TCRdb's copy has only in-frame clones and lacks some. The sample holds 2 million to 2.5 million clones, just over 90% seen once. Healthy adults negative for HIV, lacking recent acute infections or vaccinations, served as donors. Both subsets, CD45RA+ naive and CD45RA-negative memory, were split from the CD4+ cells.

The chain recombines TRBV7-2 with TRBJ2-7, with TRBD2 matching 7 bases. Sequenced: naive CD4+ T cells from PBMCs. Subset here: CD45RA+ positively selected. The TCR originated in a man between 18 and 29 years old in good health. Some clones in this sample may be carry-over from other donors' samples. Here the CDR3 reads CASSTRTSQSYEQYF. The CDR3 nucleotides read TGTGCCAGCAGCACGCGGACTAGTCAAAGCTACGAGCAGTACTTC.